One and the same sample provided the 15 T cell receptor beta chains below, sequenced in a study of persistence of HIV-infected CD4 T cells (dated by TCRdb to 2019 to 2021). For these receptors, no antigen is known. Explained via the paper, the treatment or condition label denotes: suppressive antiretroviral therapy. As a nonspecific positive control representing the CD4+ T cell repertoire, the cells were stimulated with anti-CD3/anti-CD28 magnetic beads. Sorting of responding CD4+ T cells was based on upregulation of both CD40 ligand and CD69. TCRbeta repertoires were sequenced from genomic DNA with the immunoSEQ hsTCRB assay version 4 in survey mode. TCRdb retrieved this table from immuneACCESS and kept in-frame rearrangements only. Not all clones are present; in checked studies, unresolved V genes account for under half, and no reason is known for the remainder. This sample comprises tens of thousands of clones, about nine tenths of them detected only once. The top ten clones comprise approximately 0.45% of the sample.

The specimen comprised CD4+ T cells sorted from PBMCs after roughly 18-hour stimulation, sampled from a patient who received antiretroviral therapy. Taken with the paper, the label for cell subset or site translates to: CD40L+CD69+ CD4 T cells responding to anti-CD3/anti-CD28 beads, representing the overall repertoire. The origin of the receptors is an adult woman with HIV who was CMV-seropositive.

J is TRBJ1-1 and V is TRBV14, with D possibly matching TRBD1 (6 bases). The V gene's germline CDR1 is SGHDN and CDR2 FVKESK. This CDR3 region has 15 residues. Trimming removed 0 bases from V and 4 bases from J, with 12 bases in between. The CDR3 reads CASSQDRGLLTEAFF. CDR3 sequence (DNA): TGTGCCAGCAGCCAAGATCGGGGGCTCCTCACTGAAGCTTTCTTT.

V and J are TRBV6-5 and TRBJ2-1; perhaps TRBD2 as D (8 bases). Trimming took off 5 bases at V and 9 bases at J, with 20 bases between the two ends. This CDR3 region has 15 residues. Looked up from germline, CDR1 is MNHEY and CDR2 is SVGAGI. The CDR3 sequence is CASSRGLGGKGEQFF. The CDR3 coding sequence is TGTGCCAGCAGTAGGGGACTAGGGGGCAAGGGTGAGCAGTTCTTC.

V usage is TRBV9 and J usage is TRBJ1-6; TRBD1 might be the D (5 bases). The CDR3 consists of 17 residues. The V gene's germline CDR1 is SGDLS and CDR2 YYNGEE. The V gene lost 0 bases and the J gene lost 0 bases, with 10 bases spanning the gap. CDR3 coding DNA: TGTGCCAGCAGCGTAGGACAGACAAGCTCCTATAATTCACCCCTCCACTTT. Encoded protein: CASSVGQTSSYNSPLHF.

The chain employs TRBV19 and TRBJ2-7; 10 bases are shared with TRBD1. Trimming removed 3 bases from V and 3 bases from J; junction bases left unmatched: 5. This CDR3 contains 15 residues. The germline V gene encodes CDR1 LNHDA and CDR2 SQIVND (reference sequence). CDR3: CASSIGTGEVYEQYF. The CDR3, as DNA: TGTGCCAGTAGTATTGGGACAGGGGAAGTCTACGAGCAGTACTTC.

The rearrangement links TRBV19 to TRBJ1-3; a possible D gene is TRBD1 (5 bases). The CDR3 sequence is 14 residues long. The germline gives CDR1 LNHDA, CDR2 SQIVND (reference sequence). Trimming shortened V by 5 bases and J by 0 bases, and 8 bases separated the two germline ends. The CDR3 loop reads CASSFTGSGNTIYF. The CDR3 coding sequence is TGTGCCAGTAGTTTTACAGGCTCTGGAAACACCATATATTTT.

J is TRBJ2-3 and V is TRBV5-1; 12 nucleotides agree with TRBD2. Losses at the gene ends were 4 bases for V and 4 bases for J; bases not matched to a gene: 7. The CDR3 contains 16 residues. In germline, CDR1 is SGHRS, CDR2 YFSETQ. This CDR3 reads CASSPRTSGVADTQYF. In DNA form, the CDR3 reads TGCGCCAGCAGCCCCCGGACTAGCGGGGTGGCAGATACGCAGTATTTT.

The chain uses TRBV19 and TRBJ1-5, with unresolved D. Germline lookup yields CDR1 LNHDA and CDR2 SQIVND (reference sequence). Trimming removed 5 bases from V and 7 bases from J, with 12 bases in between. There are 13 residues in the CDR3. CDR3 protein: CASSGPVVQPQHF. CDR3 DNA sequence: TGTGCCAGTAGTGGGCCTGTCGTACAGCCCCAGCATTTT.

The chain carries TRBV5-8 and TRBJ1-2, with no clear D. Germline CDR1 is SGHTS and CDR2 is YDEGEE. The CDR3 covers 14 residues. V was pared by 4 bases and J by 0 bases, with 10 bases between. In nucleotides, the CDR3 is TGTGCCAGCAGCACCCGACTGCCTAACTATGGCTACACCTTC. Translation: CASSTRLPNYGYTF.

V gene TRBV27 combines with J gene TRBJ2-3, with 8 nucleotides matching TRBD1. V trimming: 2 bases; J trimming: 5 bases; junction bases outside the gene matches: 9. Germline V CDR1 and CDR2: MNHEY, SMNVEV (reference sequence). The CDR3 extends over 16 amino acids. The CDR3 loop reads CASSLQGASLEDTQYF. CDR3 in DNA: TGTGCCAGCAGTTTACAGGGGGCTAGTTTGGAAGATACGCAGTATTTT.

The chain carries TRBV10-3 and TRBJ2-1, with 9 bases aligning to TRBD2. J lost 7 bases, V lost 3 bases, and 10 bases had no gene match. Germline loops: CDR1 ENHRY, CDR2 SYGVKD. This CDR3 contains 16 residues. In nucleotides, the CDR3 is TGTGCCATCAGTGAAATAGCGGGGGACATGGGGAATGAGCAGTTCTTC. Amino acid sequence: CAISEIAGDMGNEQFF.

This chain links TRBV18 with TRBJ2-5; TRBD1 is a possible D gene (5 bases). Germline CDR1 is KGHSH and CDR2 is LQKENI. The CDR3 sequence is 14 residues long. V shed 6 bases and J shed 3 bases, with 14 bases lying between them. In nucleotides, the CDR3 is TGTGCCAGCTCCCTCGACAGCCTGGAAGAGACCCAGTACTTC. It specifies CASSLDSLEETQYF.

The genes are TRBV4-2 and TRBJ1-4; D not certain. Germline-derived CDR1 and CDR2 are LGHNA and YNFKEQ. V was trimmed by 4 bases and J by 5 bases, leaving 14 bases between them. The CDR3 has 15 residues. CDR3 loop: CASSPLLAENEKLFF. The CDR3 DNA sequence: TGTGCCAGCAGCCCGCTACTTGCTGAGAATGAAAAACTGTTTTTT.

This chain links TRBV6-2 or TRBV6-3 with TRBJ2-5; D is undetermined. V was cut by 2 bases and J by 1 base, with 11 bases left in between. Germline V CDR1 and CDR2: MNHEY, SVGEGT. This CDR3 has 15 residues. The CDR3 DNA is TGTGCCAGCAGTTACGGCGGCAGTCCCCAAGAGACCCAGTACTTC. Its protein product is CASSYGGSPQETQYF.

DNA for the CDR3: TGTGCCAGCAGCAGTCAGGATTCAGATACGCAGTATTTT. It codes for CASSSQDSDTQYF. The V and J genes are TRBV5-5 and TRBJ2-3, with unresolved D. The V and J ends lost 4 bases and 4 bases respectively, with 10 bases between them. Germline CDR1 SGHKS, CDR2 YYEKEE (reference sequence). This CDR3 region has 13 residues.

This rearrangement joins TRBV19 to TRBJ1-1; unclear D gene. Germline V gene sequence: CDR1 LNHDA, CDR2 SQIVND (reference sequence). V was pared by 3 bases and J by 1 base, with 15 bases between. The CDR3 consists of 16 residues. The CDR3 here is CASSIAVAVSNTEAFF. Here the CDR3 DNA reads TGTGCCAGTAGTATCGCGGTCGCAGTATCGAACACTGAAGCTTTCTTT.